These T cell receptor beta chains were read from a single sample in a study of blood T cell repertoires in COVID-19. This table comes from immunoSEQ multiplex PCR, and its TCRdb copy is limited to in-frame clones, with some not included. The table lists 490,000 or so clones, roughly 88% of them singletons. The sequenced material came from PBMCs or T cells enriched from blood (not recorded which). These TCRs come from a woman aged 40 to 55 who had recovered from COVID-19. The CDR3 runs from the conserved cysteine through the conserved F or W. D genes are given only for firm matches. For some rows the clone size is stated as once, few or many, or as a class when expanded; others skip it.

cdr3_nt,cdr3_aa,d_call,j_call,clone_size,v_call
TGCAGCGTTGAAGCAGGGGAGTACGAGCAGTACTTC,CSVEAGEYEQYF,NA,TRBJ2-7,NA,TRBV29-1
TGTGCCAGCAGTTACTCGTTCGGTACAGATACGCAGTATTTT,CASSYSFGTDTQYF,NA,TRBJ2-3,NA,TRBV6-6
TGTGCCAGCAGGGAGGGGGCGCGAGGTGGCTACACCTTC,CASREGARGGYTF,TRBD1,TRBJ1-2,NA,TRBV6-5
TGTGCCAGCAGCCCCTCCAGGGGATCCTACGAGCAGTACTTC,CASSPSRGSYEQYF,NA,TRBJ2-7,NA,TRBV14
TGCGCCAGCAGTCACTGGACTAGCGGAAATGAGCAGTTCTTC,CASSHWTSGNEQFF,TRBD2,TRBJ2-1,once,TRBV23-1
TGTGCCAGCAGCTTGTTGGACAGGGGGCTAGGCAATCAGCCCCAGCATTTT,CASSLLDRGLGNQPQHF,TRBD1,TRBJ1-5,NA,TRBV5-5
TGTGCCAGCAGCTACCTACCAAGTGGAAACACCATATATTTT,CASSYLPSGNTIYF,NA,TRBJ1-3,NA,TRBV11-3
TGTGCCAGCAGCTCTCGCGGTCTGGACACAGATACGCAGTATTTT,CASSSRGLDTDTQYF,NA,TRBJ2-3,NA,TRBV5-4
TGTGCCAGCAGTTACGAGAGCAGGGGTCGGACGGGTGGCTACACCTTC,CASSYESRGRTGGYTF,NA,TRBJ1-2,NA,TRBV6-2/TRBV6-3
TGCGCCAGCAGTGTTCTAGCGGGAGGACAGAAAGAGACCCAGTACTTC,CASSVLAGGQKETQYF,TRBD2,TRBJ2-5,NA,TRBV10-2
TGCGCCAGCAGCTTGGGGCCCCCCCGACAGGGGAAAGAGACCCAGTACTTC,CASSLGPPRQGKETQYF,TRBD1,TRBJ2-5,NA,TRBV5-1
TGCGCCAGCAGCACGGAATTACAGGGGAGGTATGGCTACACCTTC,CASSTELQGRYGYTF,TRBD1,TRBJ1-2,NA,TRBV5-1
TGTGCCAGCAGTTGGGCGGGAGGAACCACAGATACGCAGTATTTT,CASSWAGGTTDTQYF,TRBD2,TRBJ2-3,NA,TRBV2
TGTGCCAGCAGTCACAGGGTCTCCGAGCAGTACTTC,CASSHRVSEQYF,NA,TRBJ2-7,NA,TRBV6-2/TRBV6-3
TGTGCCAGTAGTATCATAGCGGGAGGCCCTTACGAGCAGTACTTC,CASSIIAGGPYEQYF,TRBD2,TRBJ2-7,NA,TRBV19
TGTGCCAGCAGTCCCTACAGGGGCTGGGGAAACGAGCAGTACTTC,CASSPYRGWGNEQYF,TRBD1,TRBJ2-7,NA,TRBV6-2/TRBV6-3